A single sample is the source of the 27 T cell receptor beta chains below, sequenced in a study of blood T cell repertoires in COVID-19. Profiled with immunoSEQ multiplex PCR; TCRdb holds only in-frame clones, not every one. The profile shows 300,000 or so clones, more than 80% of them singletons. The sample was peripheral blood. These receptors came from a woman in her 40s with acute or convalescent COVID-19.

The CDR3 DNA reads TGTGCTAGTGGTTTGGTACTAGGGGGCAATAGTCTAAGCGAGCAGTACGTC. This gives the protein CASGLVLGGNSLSEQYV. The chain combines TRBV12-5 with TRBJ2-7, with TRBD1 identical over 7 bases. Germline V gene data show CDR1 as LGHNT and CDR2 as FRNRAP. The J segment lost 6 bases and the V segment lost 0 bases, leaving 14 bases of the junction unmatched. The CDR3 spans 17 residues.

V is TRBV10-3 and J is TRBJ1-2; TRBD1 agrees at 9 bases. Germline V gene data show CDR1 as ENHRY and CDR2 as SYGVKD. The junction had 13 bases not matched to a gene; V was cut back by 4 bases and J by 7 bases. CDR3 size: 16 residues. In DNA, the CDR3 is TGTGCCATCAGTGCCTATAGGGACCCGACAGGGGGTGGCTACACCTTC. Translation: CAISAYRDPTGGGYTF.

The chain has TRBV6-5 and TRBJ1-2; a possible D gene is TRBD1 (5 bases). Per germline, CDR1 MNHEY and CDR2 SVGAGI. The V end was cut by 0 bases, the J end by 4 bases, with 15 bases between. The length of the CDR3 is 16 residues. Here the CDR3 DNA reads TGTGCCAGCAGTTACTCACCTCGGGGGTCGTCCTATGGCTACACCTTC. Its translation: CASSYSPRGSSYGYTF.

The chain carries TRBV10-3 and TRBJ1-6, with a tentative D call TRBD1 (6 bases). V was shortened by 1 base and J by 5 bases, with 6 bases between the two germline ends. The CDR3 is 14 amino acids. CDR1 ENHRY and CDR2 SYGVKD come from the germline V gene. The CDR3 coding sequence is TGTGCCATCAGTGAGTGGACAGATAATTCACCCCTCCACTTT. Protein product: CAISEWTDNSPLHF.

There are a few counts of this clone. This chain uses TRBV18 with TRBJ2-7, with D unresolved. Germline CDR1 is KGHSH and CDR2 is LQKENI. The CDR3 covers 13 residues. The V end lost 6 bases, the J end lost 7 bases, and 16 bases lay between the germline ends. The CDR3 DNA reads as TGTGCCAGCTCCCCCAGCTCCTACGGGGAGCAGTACGTC. The encoded protein is CASSPSSYGEQYV.

CDR3 sequence reads: CASSLGTSIADTQYF. CDR3 nucleotide sequence: TGTGCCAGCAGCTTAGGGACTAGCATAGCAGATACGCAGTATTTT. The V call is TRBV7-8, the J call TRBJ2-3; 8 nucleotides align to TRBD2. The CDR3 has 15 residues. The V gene's germline CDR1 is SGHVS and CDR2 FQNEAQ. J lost 4 bases, V lost 1 base, and 4 bases had no gene match. Full variable domain (outside the CDR3, taken from reference TRBV7-8 and TRBJ2-3): GAGVSQSPRYKVAKRGQDVALRCDPISGHVSLFWYQQALGQGPEFLTYFQNEAQLDKSGLPSDRFFAERPEGSVSTLKIQRTQQEDSAVYLCASSLGTSIADTQYFGPGTRLTVL.

V and J are TRBV19 and TRBJ1-5; D might be TRBD1 (6 bases). V was shortened by 6 bases and J by 9 bases, with 24 bases between the two germline ends. The germline V gene encodes CDR1 LNHDA and CDR2 SQIVND (reference sequence). CDR3 length equals 16 residues. DNA of the CDR3: TGTGCCAGTAGAGGGACACGGCCTGAGACAAGCCGGCCCCAGCATTTT. It specifies CASRGTRPETSRPQHF.

The chain couples TRBV6-5 to TRBJ1-5; no firm D call. Deletions cut 5 bases from V and 0 bases from J, with 11 bases between. The CDR3 runs to 15 residues. Germline values: CDR1 MNHEY, CDR2 SVGAGI. CDR3 in DNA: TGTGCCAGCAGTACGACACCTGCTAGCAATCAGCCCCAGCATTTT. This encodes CASSTTPASNQPQHF.

This clone was observed a handful of times. The chain links TRBV7-2 to TRBJ2-2; 8 bases match TRBD1. V was pared by 3 bases and J by 3 bases, with 12 bases of the junction left unmatched. CDR1 is SGHTA and CDR2 is FQGNSA in the germline V gene. The CDR3 has 18 amino acids. The CDR3 DNA reads as TGTGCCAGCAGCTTGGGTCTCTACAGGGGGGCGTACACCGGGGAGCTGTTTTTT. Translation: CASSLGLYRGAYTGELFF.

This sequence joins TRBV11-2 and TRBJ1-2, with TRBD1 matching 8 bases. V lost 2 bases and J lost 3; bases outside the gene matches: 8. The CDR3 runs 16 residues. CDR1 and CDR2 (germline): SGHAT, FQNNGV. CDR3 loop: CASSLSGQESYYGYTF. CDR3 nucleotide sequence: TGTGCCAGCAGCTTATCGGGACAGGAATCTTACTATGGCTACACCTTC.

The chain carries TRBV18 and TRBJ1-2, with D uncertain. CDR1 KGHSH and CDR2 LQKENI come from the germline V gene. The CDR3 length is 14 residues. Trimming took 6 bases from V and 0 from J, leaving 11 bases between them. CDR3 residues: CASSPTSSNYGYTF. The CDR3 DNA reads as TGTGCCAGCTCCCCGACTAGTTCTAACTATGGCTACACCTTC.

This chain links TRBV7-3 with TRBJ1-2, with 7 bases matching TRBD1. V gave up 5 bases and J gave up 7 bases; unmatched junction bases: 10. The CDR3 length is 14 residues. In germline, CDR1 is SGHTA, CDR2 FQGTGA. CDR3 DNA sequence: TGTGCCAGCAGCCCCCGACAGGGCGAACCTGGCTACACCTTC. It encodes CASSPRQGEPGYTF.

The chain employs TRBV3-1 (or the pseudogene TRBV3-2) and TRBJ2-2, with 14 nucleotides matching TRBD2. The CDR3 is 18 residues long. V shed 1 base and J 1 base; nucleotides not matched to a gene: 2. Germline V lookup: CDR1 LGHDT, CDR2 YNNKEL (reference sequence). CDR3 amino acids: CASSQGLAGGLNTGELFF. The CDR3 DNA reads as TGTGCCAGCAGCCAAGGACTAGCGGGGGGGCTGAACACCGGGGAGCTGTTTTTT.

The chain couples TRBV5-1 to TRBJ2-2; TRBD1 matches 7 bases. The CDR3 covers 15 residues. Germline V gives CDR1 SGHRS, CDR2 YFSETQ. Unmatched junction bases numbered 9, after V lost 6 bases and J lost 4 bases. The DNA of the CDR3 is TGCGCCAGCAAGAGGTCAGGGGGATCCACCGGGGAGCTGTTTTTT. Amino acids: CASKRSGGSTGELFF.

A single count supports this clone. This rearrangement joins TRBV7-8 to TRBJ2-7, with TRBD2 matching 10 bases. CDR1 is SGHVS and CDR2 is FQNEAQ in the germline V gene. The J segment lost 6 bases and the V segment lost 4 bases, leaving 6 bases of the junction unmatched. The CDR3 has 14 residues. The CDR3 loop is CASSWERGGLEQYV. The DNA for the CDR3 is TGTGCCAGCAGCTGGGAGCGGGGGGGCCTCGAGCAGTACGTC.

This clone was seen once. The chain couples TRBV5-5 to TRBJ1-1; TRBD1 agrees at 8 bases. The V gene's germline CDR1 is SGHKS and CDR2 YYEKEE (reference sequence). The CDR3 has 14 amino acids. J was trimmed by 6 bases and V by 5 bases; bases with no gene match: 9. CDR3 DNA: TGTGCCAGCAGGAGCCTGACAGGGGACCCTGAAGCTTTCTTT. It specifies CASRSLTGDPEAFF.

The CDR3, as DNA: TGTGCCAGCAGTGAAGGTGTCGGCCAAGAGACCCAGTACTTC. It is translated as CASSEGVGQETQYF. The rearrangement links TRBV2 to TRBJ2-5; D remains unclear. This CDR3 has 14 residues. Germline V gene sequence: CDR1 SNHLY, CDR2 FYNNEI. V dropped 1 base and J dropped 1 base, with 7 bases sitting between them.

The chain is built from TRBV7-6 and TRBJ1-3, with 7 bases identical to TRBD1. Germline loops: CDR1 SGHVS, CDR2 FNYEAQ. The ends lost 5 bases at V and 1 base at J; junction bases unmatched: 8. The CDR3 contains 16 residues. CDR3 protein: CASSLGTEFSGNTIYF. The CDR3 DNA follows: TGTGCCAGCAGCCTCGGGACAGAATTTTCTGGAAACACCATATATTTT.

This clone was recorded only once. CDR3 nucleotides: TGTGCCATCAGTGGTACAGGGAGAGGCTACACCTTC. This codes for CAISGTGRGYTF. This sequence joins TRBV10-3 and TRBJ1-2; TRBD1 might be the D (6 bases). Deletions cut 4 bases from V and 8 bases from J, with 11 bases between. The germline gives CDR1 ENHRY, CDR2 SYGVKD. The CDR3 has 12 amino acids.

In its sample, this clone was seen once. The chain links TRBV5-1 to TRBJ1-2; the D gene is possibly TRBD1 (5 bases). V lost 1 base to trimming and J lost 4 bases, with 14 bases between them. The germline V gene encodes CDR1 SGHRS and CDR2 YFSETQ. The CDR3 has 15 residues. In DNA, the CDR3 is TGCGCCAGCAGCTTGAGTACGGGGGACTTCTATGGCTACACCTTC. It yields the protein CASSLSTGDFYGYTF.

Note on this clone: Other DNA sequences within the sample encode an identical CDR3. V and J are TRBV20-1 and TRBJ1-5; D remains ambiguous. This CDR3 comprises 12 residues. V was shortened by 3 bases and J by 7 bases, with 10 bases between the two germline ends. Germline CDR1 DFQATT, CDR2 SNEGSKA (reference sequence). This chain's CDR3 is CSASRGGQPQHF. The DNA of the CDR3 is TGCAGTGCTAGTCGGGGTGGACAGCCCCAGCATTTT.

The V and J genes are TRBV3-1 (or the pseudogene TRBV3-2) and TRBJ1-2; D is ambiguous. The CDR3 runs to 15 residues. Germline values: CDR1 LGHDT, CDR2 YNNKEL (reference sequence). V dropped 4 bases and J dropped 8 bases, with 20 bases sitting between them. The DNA for the CDR3 is TGTGCCAGCAGCCTCGGGGTGTCCTCTTCGCAGGGCTACACCTTC. It specifies CASSLGVSSSQGYTF.

This clone was observed a few times. The V and J genes are TRBV19 and TRBJ2-3, with 8 bases matching TRBD2. CDR1 is LNHDA and CDR2 is SQIVND in the germline V gene (reference sequence). The length of the CDR3 is 15 residues. V shed 3 bases, J shed 2 bases, and the junction held 4 bases outside the gene matches. The CDR3 here is CASSIKRGTTDTQYF. The CDR3 DNA follows: TGTGCCAGTAGTATCAAGCGGGGGACCACAGATACGCAGTATTTT.

This chain links TRBV11-1 with TRBJ2-1, with D tentatively TRBD1 (6 bases). The CDR3 totals 15 residues. Per the germline V gene, CDR1 is SGHAT and CDR2 is FQDESV (reference sequence). Trimming left V 5 bases short and J 5 bases short, with 16 bases between. CDR3 in amino acids: CASSPTGLSNNEQFF. Written as DNA, the CDR3 is TGTGCCAGCAGCCCCACAGGGTTAAGTAACAATGAGCAGTTCTTC. Drawing the rest from reference TRBV11-1 and TRBJ2-1, the complete variable domain is EAEVAQSPRYKITEKSQAVAFWCDPISGHATLYWYRQILGQGPELLVQFQDESVVDDSQLPKDRFSAERLKGVDSTLKIQPAELGDSAMYLCASSPTGLSNNEQFFGPGTRLTVL.

The V call is TRBV5-1, the J call TRBJ2-1; 11 bases map to TRBD2. The germline V gene encodes CDR1 SGHRS and CDR2 YFSETQ. With V trimmed by 0 bases and J by 4 bases, 12 bases remained unmatched. This CDR3 is 19 amino acids long. CDR3 protein: CASSLVGLAGGKPYNEQFF. The CDR3 coding sequence is TGCGCCAGCAGCTTGGTTGGTCTAGCGGGGGGCAAACCTTACAATGAGCAGTTCTTC.

This clone occurred once. The rearrangement links TRBV9 to TRBJ2-1; TRBD2 agrees at 8 bases. The CDR3 length is 13 residues. Trimming removed 3 bases from V and 6 bases from J; junction bases left unmatched: 2. Germline V gene data show CDR1 as SGDLS and CDR2 as YYNGEE. The chain's CDR3 is CASSGGLANEQFF. CDR3 in DNA: TGTGCCAGCAGCGGCGGACTAGCCAATGAGCAGTTCTTC. Filled out from reference TRBV9 and TRBJ2-1, the complete variable domain reads DSGVTQTPKHLITATGQRVTLRCSPRSGDLSVYWYQQSLDQGLQFLIQYYNGEERAKGNILERFSAQQFPDLHSELNLSSLELGDSALYFCASSGGLANEQFFGPGTRLTVL.

This chain links TRBV9 with TRBJ1-3; D unclear. The CDR3 consists of 15 residues. Trimming cost V 0 bases and J 4 bases, with 11 bases left between them. The V gene's germline CDR1 is SGDLS and CDR2 YYNGEE. The CDR3 DNA sequence: TGTGCCAGCAGCGTAGGAGGGTGGGGAGGAAACACCATATATTTT. This codes for CASSVGGWGGNTIYF.